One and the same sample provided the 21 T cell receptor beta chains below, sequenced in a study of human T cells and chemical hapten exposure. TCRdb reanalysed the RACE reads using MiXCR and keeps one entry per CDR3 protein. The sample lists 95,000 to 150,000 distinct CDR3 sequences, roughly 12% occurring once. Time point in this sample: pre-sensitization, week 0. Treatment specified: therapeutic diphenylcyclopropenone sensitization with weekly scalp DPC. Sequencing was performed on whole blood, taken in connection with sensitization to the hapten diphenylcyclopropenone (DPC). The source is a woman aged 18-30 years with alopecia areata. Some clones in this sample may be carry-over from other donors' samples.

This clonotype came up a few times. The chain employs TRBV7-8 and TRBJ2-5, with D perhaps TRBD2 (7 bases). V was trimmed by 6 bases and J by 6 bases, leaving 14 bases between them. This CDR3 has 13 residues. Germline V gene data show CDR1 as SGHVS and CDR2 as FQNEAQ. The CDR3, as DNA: TGTGCCAGCAGTCCTCGGGGGGCGAAGACCCAGTACTTC. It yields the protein CASSPRGAKTQYF. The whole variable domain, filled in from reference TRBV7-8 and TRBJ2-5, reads GAGVSQSPRYKVAKRGQDVALRCDPISGHVSLFWYQQALGQGPEFLTYFQNEAQLDKSGLPSDRFFAERPEGSVSTLKIQRTQQEDSAVYLCASSPRGAKTQYFGPGTRLLVL.

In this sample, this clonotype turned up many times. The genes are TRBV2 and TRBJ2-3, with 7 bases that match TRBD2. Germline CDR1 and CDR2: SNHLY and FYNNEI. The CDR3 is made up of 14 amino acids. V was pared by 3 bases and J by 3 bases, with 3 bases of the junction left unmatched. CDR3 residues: CASSERTRTDTQYF. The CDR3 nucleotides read TGTGCCAGCAGTGAGCGGACTAGGACAGATACGCAGTATTTT.

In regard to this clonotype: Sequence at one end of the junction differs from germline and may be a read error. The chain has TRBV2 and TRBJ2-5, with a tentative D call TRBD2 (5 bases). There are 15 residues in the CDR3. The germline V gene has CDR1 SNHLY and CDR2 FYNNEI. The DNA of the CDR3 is TGTGTCAGCAGAGATCCGAGGACGGGGAAAGAGACCCAGTACTTC. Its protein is CVSRDPRTGKETQYF.

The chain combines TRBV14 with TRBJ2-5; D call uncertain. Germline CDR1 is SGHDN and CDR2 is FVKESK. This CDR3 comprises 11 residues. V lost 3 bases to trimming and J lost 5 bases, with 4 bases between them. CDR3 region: CASSHGETQYF. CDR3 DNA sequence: TGTGCCAGCAGCCACGGGGAGACCCAGTACTTC.

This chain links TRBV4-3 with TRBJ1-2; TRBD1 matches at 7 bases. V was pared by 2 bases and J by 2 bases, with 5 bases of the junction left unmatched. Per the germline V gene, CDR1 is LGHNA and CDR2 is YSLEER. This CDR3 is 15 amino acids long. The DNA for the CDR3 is TGCGCCAGCAGCCAACCTGGACAGGCAAACTATGGCTACACCTTC. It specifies CASSQPGQANYGYTF.

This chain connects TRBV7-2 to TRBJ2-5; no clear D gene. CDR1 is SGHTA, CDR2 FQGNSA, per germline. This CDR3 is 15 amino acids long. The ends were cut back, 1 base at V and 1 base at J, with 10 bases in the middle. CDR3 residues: CASSLVSLTQETQYF. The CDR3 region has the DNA TGTGCCAGCAGCTTAGTTAGCCTCACCCAAGAGACCCAGTACTTC.

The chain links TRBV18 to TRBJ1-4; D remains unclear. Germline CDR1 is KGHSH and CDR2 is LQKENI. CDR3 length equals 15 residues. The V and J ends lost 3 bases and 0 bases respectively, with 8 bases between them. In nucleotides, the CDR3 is TGTGCCAGCTCACCCTTAAAGGCAACTAATGAAAAACTGTTTTTT. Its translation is CASSPLKATNEKLFF.

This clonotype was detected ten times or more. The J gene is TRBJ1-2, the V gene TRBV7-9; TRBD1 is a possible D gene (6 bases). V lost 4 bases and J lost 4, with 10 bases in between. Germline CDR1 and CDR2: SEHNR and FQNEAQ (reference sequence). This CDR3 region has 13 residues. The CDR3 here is CASSSQGSYGYTF. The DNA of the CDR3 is TGTGCCAGCAGCTCCCAGGGGAGCTATGGCTACACCTTC.

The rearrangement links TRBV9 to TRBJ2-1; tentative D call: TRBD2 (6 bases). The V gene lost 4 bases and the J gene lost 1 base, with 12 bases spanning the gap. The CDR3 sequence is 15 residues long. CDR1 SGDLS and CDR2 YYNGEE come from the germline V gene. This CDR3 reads CASSSTGTSYNEQFF. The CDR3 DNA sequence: TGTGCCAGCAGCTCTACCGGGACTTCCTACAATGAGCAGTTCTTC. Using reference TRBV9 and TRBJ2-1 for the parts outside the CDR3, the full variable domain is DSGVTQTPKHLITATGQRVTLRCSPRSGDLSVYWYQQSLDQGLQFLIQYYNGEERAKGNILERFSAQQFPDLHSELNLSSLELGDSALYFCASSSTGTSYNEQFFGPGTRLTVL.

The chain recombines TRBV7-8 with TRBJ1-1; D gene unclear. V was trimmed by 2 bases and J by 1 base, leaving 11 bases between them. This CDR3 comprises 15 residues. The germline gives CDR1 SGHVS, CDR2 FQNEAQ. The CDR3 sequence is CASSLRRVGNTEAFF. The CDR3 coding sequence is TGTGCCAGCAGCTTAAGAAGGGTCGGGAACACTGAAGCTTTCTTT.

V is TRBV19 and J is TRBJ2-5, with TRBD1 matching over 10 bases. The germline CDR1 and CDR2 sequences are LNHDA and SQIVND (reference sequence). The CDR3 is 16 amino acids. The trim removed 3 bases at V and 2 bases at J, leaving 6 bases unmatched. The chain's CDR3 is CASSMGGTGVQETQYF. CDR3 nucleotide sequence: TGTGCCAGTAGTATGGGAGGGACAGGGGTTCAAGAGACCCAGTACTTC.

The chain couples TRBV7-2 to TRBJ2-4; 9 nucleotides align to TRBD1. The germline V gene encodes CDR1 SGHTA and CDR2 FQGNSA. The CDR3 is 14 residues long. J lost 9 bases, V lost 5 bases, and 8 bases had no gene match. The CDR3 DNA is TGTGCCAGCAGCCCCACAGGGGGCGGGAGCATTCAGTACTTC. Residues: CASSPTGGGSIQYF.

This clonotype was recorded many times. The CDR3 here is CASSSQRFPYYEQYF. CDR3 DNA sequence: TGTGCCAGCAGTTCACAGAGGTTCCCCTACTACGAGCAGTACTTC. This chain uses TRBV6-2 or TRBV6-3 with TRBJ2-7; D unclear. The germline CDR1 and CDR2 sequences are MNHEY and SVGEGT. V shed 4 bases and J shed 3 bases, with 16 bases lying between them. There are 15 residues in the CDR3.

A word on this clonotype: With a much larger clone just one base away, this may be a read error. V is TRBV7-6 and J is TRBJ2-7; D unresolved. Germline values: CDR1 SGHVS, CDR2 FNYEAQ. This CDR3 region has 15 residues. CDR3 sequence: CASSLGPGRSYEQCF. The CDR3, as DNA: TGTGCCAGCAGCTTAGGGCCCGGCCGATCCTACGAGCAGTGCTTC.

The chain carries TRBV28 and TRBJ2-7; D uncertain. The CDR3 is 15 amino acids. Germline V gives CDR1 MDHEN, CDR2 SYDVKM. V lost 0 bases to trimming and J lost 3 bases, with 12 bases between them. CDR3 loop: CASSLWDAAVYEQYF. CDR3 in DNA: TGTGCCAGCAGTTTATGGGACGCCGCCGTCTACGAGCAGTACTTC.

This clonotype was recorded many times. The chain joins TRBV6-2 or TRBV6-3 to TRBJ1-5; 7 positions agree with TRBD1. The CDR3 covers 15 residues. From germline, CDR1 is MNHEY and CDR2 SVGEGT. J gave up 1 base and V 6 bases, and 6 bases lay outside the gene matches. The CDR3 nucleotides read TGTGCCAGCAGCCCCGGGACAGTCAGCAATCAGCCCCAGCATTTT. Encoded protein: CASSPGTVSNQPQHF.

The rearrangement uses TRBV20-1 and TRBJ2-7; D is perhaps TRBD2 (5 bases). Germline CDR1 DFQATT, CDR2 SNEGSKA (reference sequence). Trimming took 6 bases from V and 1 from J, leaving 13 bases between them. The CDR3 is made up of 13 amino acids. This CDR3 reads CSAWTGISYEQYF. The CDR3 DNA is TGCAGTGCGTGGACCGGGATTTCCTACGAGCAGTACTTC.

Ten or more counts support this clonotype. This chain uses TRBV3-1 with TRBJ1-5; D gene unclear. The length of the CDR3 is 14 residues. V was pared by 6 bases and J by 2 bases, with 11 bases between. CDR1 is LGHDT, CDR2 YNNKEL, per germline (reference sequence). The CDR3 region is CASSESWGNQPQHF. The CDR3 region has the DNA TGTGCCAGCAGTGAAAGTTGGGGCAATCAGCCCCAGCATTTT.

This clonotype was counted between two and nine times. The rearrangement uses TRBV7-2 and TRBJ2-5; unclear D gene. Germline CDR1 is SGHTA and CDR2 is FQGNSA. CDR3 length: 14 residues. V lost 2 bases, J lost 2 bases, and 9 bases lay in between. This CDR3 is CASSLTWQQETQYF. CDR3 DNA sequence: TGTGCCAGCAGCTTAACATGGCAGCAAGAGACCCAGTACTTC. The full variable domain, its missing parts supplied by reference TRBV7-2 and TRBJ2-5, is GAGVSQSPSNKVTEKGKDVELRCDPISGHTALYWYRQSLGQGLEFLIYFQGNSAPDKSGLPSDRFSAERTGGSVSTLTIQRTQQEDSAVYLCASSLTWQQETQYFGPGTRLLVL.

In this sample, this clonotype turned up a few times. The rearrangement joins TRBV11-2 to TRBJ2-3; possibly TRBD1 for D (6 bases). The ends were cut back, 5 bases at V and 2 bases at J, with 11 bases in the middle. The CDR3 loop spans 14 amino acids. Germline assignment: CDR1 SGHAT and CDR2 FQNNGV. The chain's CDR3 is CASSRQVPTDTQYF. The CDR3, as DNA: TGTGCCAGCAGCCGACAGGTTCCCACAGATACGCAGTATTTT.

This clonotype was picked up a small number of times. In DNA, the CDR3 is TGTGCCAGCAGCTTGCCGGGGTTAGCTAACTATGGCTACACCTTC. This translates into CASSLPGLANYGYTF. This sequence joins TRBV5-6 and TRBJ1-2; D gene unclear. The CDR3 sequence is 15 residues long. The germline V gene has CDR1 SGHDT and CDR2 YYEEEE. Trimming stripped 1 base from V and 0 bases from J, with 10 bases between.